The TCR beta chain described here comes from a study of blood T cell repertoires in COVID-19. Study-wide background: The United States, Italy and Spain provided the acute and convalescent COVID-19 samples. T cells, B-cell-depleted T cells, or PBMCs supplied cDNA or gDNA.

In the study's own analysis: Using reference gene primer amplification, nucleated cell counts were estimated. Sequencing used immunoSEQ multiplex PCR; TCRdb keeps in-frame clones, though not all of them. The V and J calls and the clone size are those of that table, but D and trimming were determined from the DNA. The profile shows roughly 76,000 clones, around 90% of them singletons. This TCR came from a young woman with acute or convalescent COVID-19. The sequenced sample consisted of peripheral blood.

The CDR3 nucleotides read TGCAGTGCTAGTTATGTTAGGGACAGCAGAATGAACACTGAAGCTTTCTTT. Protein product: CSASYVRDSRMNTEAFF. V is TRBV20-1 and J is TRBJ1-1; 7 nucleotides match TRBD1. The junction had 13 bases not matched to a gene; V was cut back by 3 bases and J by 0 bases. This CDR3 region has 17 residues. CDR1 is DFQATT, CDR2 SNEGSKA, per germline (reference sequence).